This T cell receptor beta chain was identified in a study of CD8 T cells in ankylosing spondylitis. Study-wide points: Disease-linked clones bore a CD8+ phenotype, appearing relatively rarely in peripheral blood. What seemed typical of ankylosing spondylitis blood was a TCR beta motif built from fewer than ten highly homologous variants.

The CDR3 sequence is 12 residues long. The V segment lost 6 bases and the J segment 7 bases; nucleotides outside the gene matches: 6. Germline CDR1 reads MDHEN; CDR2 reads SYDVKM. To note about this clonotype: Its antigen is unknown.

In making TCR beta libraries, quantitative 5'-RACE with molecular barcodes was used. TCRdb passed the 5' RACE reads through MiXCR, listing each CDR3 protein once. The sample includes around 150,000 distinct CDR3 sequences, 18% seen only once; the top ten take about 8%. The J gene is TRBJ2-7, the V gene TRBV28, with 7 bases matching TRBD1. The sequence came from a male donor with ankylosing spondylitis or in good health (not recorded which). The specimen was blood, either unsorted or a sorted T cell fraction (not recorded which). The CDR3 DNA reads as TGTGCCAGCAGGGGGACAGAACGGGAGCAGTACTTC. This translates into CASRGTEREQYF. The entire variable domain, with the rest obtained from reference TRBV28 and TRBJ2-7, is as follows: DVKVTQSSRYLVKRTGEKVFLECVQDMDHENMFWYRQDPGLGLRLIYFSYDVKMKEKGDIPEGYSVSREKKERFSLILESASTNQTSMYLCASRGTEREQYFGPGTRLTVT.